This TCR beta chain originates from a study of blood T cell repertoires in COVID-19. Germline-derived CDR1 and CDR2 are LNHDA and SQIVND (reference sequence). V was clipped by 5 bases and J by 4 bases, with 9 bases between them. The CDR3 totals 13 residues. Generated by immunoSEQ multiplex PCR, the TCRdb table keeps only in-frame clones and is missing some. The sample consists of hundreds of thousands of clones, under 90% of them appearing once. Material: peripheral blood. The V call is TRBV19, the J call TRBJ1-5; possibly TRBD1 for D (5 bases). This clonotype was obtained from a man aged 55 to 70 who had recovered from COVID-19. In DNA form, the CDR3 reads TGTGCCAGTAGTGCGGGGGTTAATCAGCCCCAGCATTTT. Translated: CASSAGVNQPQHF.